What follows is one TCR beta chain and its context. This receptor's antigen is unknown. No much larger clone is present one base from it, and per-base qualities are unavailable. The data are from a study of blood T cell repertoires in COVID-19 (TCRdb year 2020). Looking at the study overall: Samples from collaborators originated in the United States, Italy and Spain and spanned both the acute and convalescent phases of COVID-19. The samples were drawn from two sources: the first 160 participants of the ongoing ImmuneRACE study, and 1,000 to 1,500 subjects contributed by 6 global collaborators. The material from the prospective study consisted of cDNA or gDNA derived from T cells, B-cell-depleted T cells, or PBMCs. The sample metadata nearly always contained a de-identified subject ID, COVID-19 status, age in years and sex. Deeply sampled blood TCRbeta repertoires from subjects exposed to, actively infected with, or recovered from COVID-19 were included in the dataset. HLA class I and class II types, where available, came from metadata supplied by the sample provider rather than from assay-based typing. The repertoires were made available in a free public database intended to serve as a resource for research on the immune response to SARS-CoV-2. Broad study findings and their caveats: The amount of clinical and demographic metadata varied by source and participant and was provided uncurated.

Samples from volunteer blood donors who had recovered from COVID-19 were contributed by a second Seattle source. Collaborating institutions collected whole blood in K2EDTA tubes following their own protocols. For TCRbeta analysis, collaborator samples were shipped as frozen whole blood, as isolated PBMCs, or as DNA extracted from either sample type. V is reduced by 4 bases and J by 9 bases, leaving a spacing of 17 bases between them. Via the germline V gene, CDR1 is SGHRS and CDR2 YFSETQ. Spanning cysteine to phenylalanine, the CDR3 consists of 15 amino acids. The CDR3 DNA has 45 bases and is translated from base 1. The immunoSEQ Assay, a bias-controlled multiplex PCR, was used to amplify TCRbeta CDR3 regions from genomic DNA. Per the authors' processing: The number of nucleated cells in each sample was estimated from the amplification of reference gene primers within the assay. To quantify the absolute abundance of each unique TCRbeta CDR3 rearrangement, sequence reads were collapsed and filtered. Productive Simpson clonality was computed per sample as the square root of Simpson's diversity index over productive rearrangements. What TCRdb holds here is the immuneACCESS table cut down to in-frame rearrangements. Part of the clones is not present; checked against another copy, under half of the missing clones reflect an unresolved V gene, and the others are unexplained. That table is the source of V, J and clone size, and D and trimming were worked out from the DNA. The sample profile shows 190,000 or so clones; more than 75% of them were found once. The ten largest clones represent roughly 0.85% of the sample.

The chain uses TRBV5-1 and TRBJ1-6, with the D gene not clear enough to name. Specimen: peripheral blood. The sequence came from a woman aged 18-30 years who had recovered from COVID-19. The DNA is as follows: TGCGCCAGCAGCCCGTCTGGCTCCCCGGGTTCACCCCTCCACTTT. Translated, it reads CASSPSGSPGSPLHF.